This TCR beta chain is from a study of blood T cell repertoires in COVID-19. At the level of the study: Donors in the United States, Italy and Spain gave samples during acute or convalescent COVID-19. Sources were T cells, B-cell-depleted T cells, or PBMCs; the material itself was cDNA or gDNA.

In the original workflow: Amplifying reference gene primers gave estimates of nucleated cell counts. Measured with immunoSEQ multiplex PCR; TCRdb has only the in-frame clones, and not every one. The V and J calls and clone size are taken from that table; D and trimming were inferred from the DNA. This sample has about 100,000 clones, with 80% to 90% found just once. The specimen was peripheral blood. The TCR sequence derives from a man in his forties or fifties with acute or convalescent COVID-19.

CDR3 residues: CASSLIYEETQYF. Here the CDR3 DNA reads TGTGCCAGCAGCTTAATCTATGAAGAGACCCAGTACTTC. The chain is built from TRBV11-2 and TRBJ2-5; unclear D gene. V was trimmed by 2 bases and J by 3 bases, leaving 7 bases between them. Germline V CDR1 and CDR2: SGHAT, FQNNGV. The length of the CDR3 is 13 residues.